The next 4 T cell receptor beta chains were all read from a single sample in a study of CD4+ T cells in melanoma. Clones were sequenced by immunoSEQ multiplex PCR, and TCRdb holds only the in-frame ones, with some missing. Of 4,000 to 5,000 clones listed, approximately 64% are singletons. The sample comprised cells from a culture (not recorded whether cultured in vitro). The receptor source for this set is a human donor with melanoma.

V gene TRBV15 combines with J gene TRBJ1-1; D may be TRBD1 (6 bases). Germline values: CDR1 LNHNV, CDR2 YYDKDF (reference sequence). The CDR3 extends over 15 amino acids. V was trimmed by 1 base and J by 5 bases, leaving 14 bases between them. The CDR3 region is CATSRVFEGETEAFF. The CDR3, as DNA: TGTGCCACCAGCAGAGTTTTTGAGGGGGAGACTGAAGCTTTCTTT.

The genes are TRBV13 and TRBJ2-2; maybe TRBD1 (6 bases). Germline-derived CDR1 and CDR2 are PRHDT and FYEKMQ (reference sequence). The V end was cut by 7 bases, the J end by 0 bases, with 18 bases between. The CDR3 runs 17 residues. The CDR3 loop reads CASNQDWDNANTGELFF. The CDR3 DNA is TGTGCCAGCAACCAGGACTGGGACAACGCGAACACCGGGGAGCTGTTTTTT.

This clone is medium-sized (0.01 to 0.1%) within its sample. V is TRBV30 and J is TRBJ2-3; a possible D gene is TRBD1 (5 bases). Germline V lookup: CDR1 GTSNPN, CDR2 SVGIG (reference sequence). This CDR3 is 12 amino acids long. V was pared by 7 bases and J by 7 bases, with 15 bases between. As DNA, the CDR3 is TGTGCCTCTAGAGACAGAACCTATACGCAGTATTTT. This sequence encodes CASRDRTYTQYF.

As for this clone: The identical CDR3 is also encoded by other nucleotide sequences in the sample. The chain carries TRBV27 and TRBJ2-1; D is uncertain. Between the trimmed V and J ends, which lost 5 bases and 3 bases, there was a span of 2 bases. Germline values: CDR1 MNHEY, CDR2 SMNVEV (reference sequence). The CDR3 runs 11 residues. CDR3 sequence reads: CASSVYNEQFF. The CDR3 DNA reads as TGTGCCAGCAGTGTCTACAATGAGCAGTTCTTC.